This passage covers 6 T cell receptor beta chains from one sample sequenced in a study of neurological immune-mediated disorders. Each CDR3 protein is one row after TCRdb ran MiXCR on the 5' RACE reads. The data show about 90,000 distinct CDR3 sequences, roughly an eighth seen once. Time point denoted: longitudinal time-point 2. The sample taken for sequencing was PBMCs. The source is a female donor with HTLV-1-associated myelopathy (HAM/TSP).

With respect to this clonotype: The conserved phenylalanine or tryptophan is not found at the CDR3 terminus, so this likely reflects a read error. The chain carries TRBV28 and TRBJ2-2, with D perhaps given as TRBD1 or TRBD2 (5 bases each). The CDR3 consists of 13 residues. The V and J ends lost 2 bases and 13 bases respectively, with 14 bases between them. In germline, CDR1 is MDHEN, CDR2 SYDVKM. CDR3 in amino acids: CASSLRRPGTLFL. As DNA, the CDR3 is TGTGCCAGCAGTTTAAGGCGACCAGGGACGCTGTTTCTT.

This clonotype was seen a few times. The V gene is TRBV5-1, the J gene TRBJ2-6, with unresolved D. CDR3 length: 13 residues. With 7 bases removed from V and 1 base from J, the gap between germline ends came to 6 bases. Germline V gene sequence: CDR1 SGHRS, CDR2 YFSETQ. CDR3 DNA: TGCGCCAGCGTCAAGTCTGGGGCCAACGTCCTGACTTTC. Translating gives CASVKSGANVLTF.

This clonotype was observed a few times. The chain combines TRBV5-1 with TRBJ2-2; no reliable D call. The CDR3 spans 14 residues. Germline values: CDR1 SGHRS, CDR2 YFSETQ. The ends were cut back, 6 bases at V and 0 bases at J, with 9 bases in the middle. The CDR3 coding sequence is TGCGCCAGCATGAAGGGCGCGAACACCGGGGAGCTGTTTTTT. It is translated as CASMKGANTGELFF.

Many counts were recorded for this clonotype. The J gene is TRBJ2-1, the V gene TRBV20-1, with TRBD2 matching 9 bases. With 1 base clipped from V and 8 bases from J, the junction kept 6 bases outside the gene matches. The CDR3 runs 14 residues. Germline values: CDR1 DFQATT, CDR2 SNEGSKA (reference sequence). CDR3 coding DNA: TGCAGTGCTAGAGCTAGCGGGGCAGGCTATGAGCAGTTCTTC. Translating it yields CSARASGAGYEQFF.

This clonotype was observed a few times. V and J are TRBV28 and TRBJ2-3, with 13 positions matching TRBD2. Germline V gene sequence: CDR1 MDHEN, CDR2 SYDVKM. This CDR3 spans 15 amino acids. The V segment lost 8 bases and the J segment 6 bases; nucleotides outside the gene matches: 8. The CDR3: CASGLLAGGRDTQYF. CDR3 DNA sequence: TGTGCCAGCGGCCTACTAGCGGGGGGGCGCGATACGCAGTATTTT.

This clonotype was seen repeatedly, ten times or more. V is TRBV20-1 and J is TRBJ1-5, with D possibly matching TRBD1 (6 bases). CDR1 DFQATT and CDR2 SNEGSKA come from the germline V gene (reference sequence). This CDR3 contains 16 residues. Between the trimmed V and J ends, which lost 2 bases and 1 base, there was a span of 15 bases. CDR3 in DNA: TGCAGTGCTAGATCATGGGGGCGAATCAGCAATCAGCCCCAGCATTTT. It specifies CSARSWGRISNQPQHF.